This entry is about one TCR beta chain. Its antigen is still unknown. These data are taken from a study of T cells after yellow fever vaccination. CDR3 length: 16 amino acids. Germline CDR1 reads SEHNR; CDR2 reads FQNEAQ (reference sequence). J was trimmed by 5 bases and V by 4 bases; bases with no gene match: 13. Overall study results and limits: The secondary response was weaker but peaked faster, day 5 versus 15.

TCRdb called the 5' RACE reads again in MiXCR, with one record for every CDR3 protein. The sample has hundreds of thousands of distinct CDR3 sequences, approximately 13% seen once. The source material was CD4+ T cells sorted from PBMCs, sampled 15 days after the yellow fever booster vaccination. The chain recombines TRBV7-9 with TRBJ2-5; 7 bases match TRBD1. This clonotype was sampled from a man between 18 and 29 years old who received the YFV17D yellow fever vaccine. CDR3 nucleotide sequence: TGTGCCAGCAGCTACCGGTTTACAGGGGTCGACGAGACCCAGTACTTC. Its protein product is CASSYRFTGVDETQYF.